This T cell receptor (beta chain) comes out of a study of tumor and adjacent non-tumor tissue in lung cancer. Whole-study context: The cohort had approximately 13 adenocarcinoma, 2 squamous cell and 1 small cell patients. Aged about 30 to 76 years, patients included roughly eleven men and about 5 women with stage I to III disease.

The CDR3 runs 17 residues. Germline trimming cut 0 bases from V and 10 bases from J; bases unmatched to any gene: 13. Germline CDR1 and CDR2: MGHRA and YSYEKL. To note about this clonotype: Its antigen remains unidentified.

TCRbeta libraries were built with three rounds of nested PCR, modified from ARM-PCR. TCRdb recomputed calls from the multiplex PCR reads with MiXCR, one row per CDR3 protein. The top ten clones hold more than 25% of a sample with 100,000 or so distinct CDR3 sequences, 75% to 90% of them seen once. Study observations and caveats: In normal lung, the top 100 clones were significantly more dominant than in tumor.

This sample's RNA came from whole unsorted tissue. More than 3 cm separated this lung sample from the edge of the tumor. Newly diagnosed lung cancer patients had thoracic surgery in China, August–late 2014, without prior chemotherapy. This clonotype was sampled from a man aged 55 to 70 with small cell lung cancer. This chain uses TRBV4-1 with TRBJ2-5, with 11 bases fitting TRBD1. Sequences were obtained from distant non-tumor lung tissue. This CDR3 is CASSQESRRDRGEIQYF. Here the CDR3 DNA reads TGCGCCAGCAGCCAAGAATCTCGTCGGGACAGGGGGGAAATCCAGTACTTC.